The 18 T cell receptor beta chains presented below share a single source sample, sequenced in a study of blood T cell repertoires in COVID-19. Libraries were prepared by immunoSEQ multiplex PCR; TCRdb keeps only in-frame clonotypes and omits some of them. The data show about 190,000 clones, around 85% seen once. Material: peripheral blood. These receptors were obtained from a man under 40 with acute or convalescent COVID-19.

The gene calls are TRBV9 and TRBJ2-2; D is uncertain. Between the trimmed V and J ends, which lost 0 bases and 7 bases, there was a span of 7 bases. Germline V gene lookup returns CDR1 SGDLS and CDR2 YYNGEE. The CDR3 contains 13 residues. The CDR3: CASSVVPGGELFF. The CDR3 DNA reads TGTGCCAGCAGCGTAGTCCCAGGCGGGGAGCTGTTTTTT.

The CDR3 protein is CASSKRGLDSPLHF. CDR3 sequence (DNA): TGTGCCAGCAGTAAAAGGGGGCTGGATTCACCCCTCCACTTT. The V and J genes are TRBV6-5 and TRBJ1-6; 7 nucleotides line up with TRBD1. The CDR3 extends over 14 amino acids. The trim removed 5 bases at V and 8 bases at J, leaving 6 bases unmatched. Looked up from germline, CDR1 is MNHEY and CDR2 is SVGAGI.

The V and J genes are TRBV7-2 and TRBJ1-1; D call uncertain. This CDR3 is 13 amino acids long. The germline V gene encodes CDR1 SGHTA and CDR2 FQGNSA. The V end lost 5 bases, the J end lost 11 bases, and 18 bases lay between the germline ends. The CDR3 DNA sequence: TGTGCCAGCAGCCCCGGGTCGACCTCTCGGGCTTTCTTT. Amino acids: CASSPGSTSRAFF.

The chain employs TRBV4-1 and TRBJ1-5; possibly TRBD1 for D (6 bases). Trimming removed 1 base from V and 5 bases from J, with 12 bases in between. CDR1 is MGHRA and CDR2 is YSYEKL in the germline V gene. This CDR3 spans 15 amino acids. The CDR3 DNA follows: TGCGCCAGCAGCCAAGCGAGACAGGCCGATCAGCCCCAGCATTTT. This sequence encodes CASSQARQADQPQHF.

The chain combines TRBV5-1 with TRBJ1-1; no clear D. V dropped 0 bases and J dropped 5 bases, with 5 bases sitting between them. This CDR3 has 12 residues. CDR1 SGHRS and CDR2 YFSETQ come from the germline V gene. CDR3 nucleotides: TGCGCCAGCAGCTTGGGCGCGACTGAAGCTTTCTTT. Residues: CASSLGATEAFF.

The chain employs TRBV19 and TRBJ1-4; the D gene is possibly TRBD1 (6 bases). In germline, CDR1 is LNHDA, CDR2 SQIVND (reference sequence). V was trimmed by 4 bases and J by 7 bases, leaving 19 bases between them. This CDR3 comprises 16 residues. The CDR3: CASSNRRQVVVEKLFF. For the CDR3, the DNA is TGTGCCAGTAGTAATCGGAGACAGGTTGTTGTTGAAAAACTGTTTTTT.

This chain's CDR3 is CASSLRAGALNTEAFF. The CDR3 DNA is TGTGCCAGCAGCCTTCGTGCGGGGGCTCTGAACACTGAAGCTTTCTTT. This chain joins TRBV7-6 and TRBJ1-1, with D tentatively TRBD1 (6 bases). The V gene lost 5 bases and the J gene lost 0 bases, with 16 bases spanning the gap. CDR3 length: 16 amino acids. Germline-derived CDR1 and CDR2 are SGHVS and FNYEAQ.

The chain combines TRBV3-1 (or the pseudogene TRBV3-2) with TRBJ1-3; D may be TRBD1 (5 bases). The CDR3 runs 14 residues. Germline CDR1 is LGHDT and CDR2 is YNNKEL (reference sequence). Trimming pared 5 bases from V and 2 bases from J, leaving 10 bases between. Here the CDR3 reads CASSYRQTGNTIYF. Written as DNA, the CDR3 is TGTGCCAGCAGCTACCGACAGACTGGAAACACCATATATTTT.

The chain couples TRBV19 to TRBJ2-2, with D tentatively TRBD1 (6 bases). The CDR3 length is 14 residues. The V and J ends lost 4 bases and 5 bases respectively, with 11 bases between them. Germline CDR1 LNHDA, CDR2 SQIVND (reference sequence). CDR3 protein: CASSTKQGTGELFF. In DNA, the CDR3 is TGTGCCAGTAGTACGAAACAGGGAACCGGGGAGCTGTTTTTT.

V is TRBV29-1 and J is TRBJ1-1, with D possibly being TRBD1 (5 bases). Looked up from germline, CDR1 is SQVTM and CDR2 is ANQGSEA. Trimming pared 7 bases from V and 1 base from J, leaving 13 bases between. CDR3 length equals 13 residues. CDR3 DNA sequence: TGCAGCGGCGGTTATGGGGCGAACACTGAAGCTTTCTTT. It translates to CSGGYGANTEAFF.

V is TRBV20-1 and J is TRBJ2-5, with D possibly being TRBD2 (5 bases). Trimming left V 5 bases short and J 4 bases short, with 8 bases between. Germline lookup yields CDR1 DFQATT and CDR2 SNEGSKA (reference sequence). The CDR3 runs to 11 residues. CDR3 sequence: CSAWSGETQYF. DNA of the CDR3: TGCAGTGCTTGGAGCGGAGAGACCCAGTACTTC.

This chain joins TRBV28 and TRBJ1-5, with a possible D match to TRBD1 (5 bases). Germline V lookup: CDR1 MDHEN, CDR2 SYDVKM. This CDR3 contains 15 residues. V was trimmed by 3 bases and J by 4 bases, leaving 13 bases between them. The CDR3 DNA follows: TGTGCCAGCAGTTTTTCCCCCAGGGTGAATCAGCCCCAGCATTTT. It yields the protein CASSFSPRVNQPQHF.

The V and J genes are TRBV5-8 and TRBJ2-1; D unresolved. V gave up 1 base and J gave up 6 bases, with 5 bases separating them. This CDR3 has 12 residues. Germline-derived CDR1 and CDR2 are SGHTS and YDEGEE. CDR3 nucleotides: TGTGCCAGCAGCTTGTCCGGCAATGAGCAGTTCTTC. Translating gives CASSLSGNEQFF.

The chain uses TRBV6-4 and TRBJ2-4; D is ambiguous. CDR1 is MRHNA and CDR2 is SNTAGT in the germline V gene. V lost 2 bases, J lost 0 bases, and 8 bases lay in between. This CDR3 contains 15 residues. The DNA of the CDR3 is TGTGCCAGCAGTGACGTTTCTCCAGCCAAAAACATTCAGTACTTC. The encoded protein is CASSDVSPAKNIQYF.

V and J are TRBV29-1 and TRBJ2-7, with TRBD2 identical over 8 bases. V shed 5 bases and J 3 bases; nucleotides not matched to a gene: 12. There are 15 residues in the CDR3. The germline CDR1 and CDR2 sequences are SQVTM and ANQGSEA. The CDR3 region is CSVQLGGVFYYEQYF. DNA for the CDR3: TGCAGCGTTCAACTCGGGGGGGTATTTTACTACGAGCAGTACTTC.

The chain joins TRBV30 to TRBJ1-3; D ambiguous. The CDR3 spans 14 residues. Germline values: CDR1 GTSNPN, CDR2 SVGIG (reference sequence). V lost 3 bases and J lost 1, with 10 bases in between. The CDR3 DNA sequence: TGTGCCTGGAGACGTTGGCAATCTGGAAACACCATATATTTT. Protein product: CAWRRWQSGNTIYF.

The chain recombines TRBV5-1 with TRBJ2-2, with D perhaps matching TRBD1 (6 bases). V was clipped by 0 bases and J by 4 bases, with 13 bases between them. Germline lookup yields CDR1 SGHRS and CDR2 YFSETQ. This CDR3 region has 16 residues. The DNA of the CDR3 is TGCGCCAGCAGCTTGGAACCCACGACAGGCACCGGGGAGCTGTTTTTT. Its protein is CASSLEPTTGTGELFF.

V and J are TRBV19 and TRBJ1-2; D uncertain. CDR1 is LNHDA and CDR2 is SQIVND in the germline V gene (reference sequence). The V gene lost 6 bases and the J gene lost 4 bases, with 15 bases spanning the gap. The CDR3 spans 14 residues. The CDR3 here is CASRAFGEGYGYTF. Written as DNA, the CDR3 is TGTGCCAGTAGGGCCTTTGGGGAGGGCTATGGCTACACCTTC.